The clone carrying this T cell receptor beta chain showed up many times. Its antigen remains unidentified. After removal of 6 bases from V and 2 bases from J, the junction contained 13 bases not matched to a gene. CDR1 SQVTM and CDR2 ANQGSEA come from the germline V gene. The CDR3 loop spans 16 amino acids. Quantitative 5'-RACE was performed with molecular barcodes, and it yielded the TCR beta libraries. TCRdb reanalysed the 5' RACE reads using MiXCR and keeps one entry per CDR3 protein. The sample contains about 240,000 distinct CDR3 sequences, less than 10% of which appear only once. These data originate in a study of CD8 T cells in ankylosing spondylitis. Overall study findings and caveats: Clones tied to disease were said to be significantly enriched in matched ankylosing spondylitis synovial fluid. Some of the motif variants had earlier been found in reactive arthritis patients' fluid and blood. A motif in TCR beta, a set of fewer than ten highly homologous variants, appeared characteristic of ankylosing spondylitis blood.

Sequenced sample: blood, either unsorted or a sorted T cell fraction (not recorded which). This clonotype was obtained from a male donor with ankylosing spondylitis or in good health (not recorded which). This chain connects TRBV29-1 to TRBJ1-2; 9 bases are shared with TRBD1. The CDR3 DNA reads as TGCAGCGTACTGGAATACCGGGACAGGGAGAACTATGGCTACACCTTC. Translating it yields CSVLEYRDRENYGYTF. Variable domain in full (rest from reference TRBV29-1 and TRBJ1-2): SAVISQKPSRDICQRGTSLTIQCQVDSQVTMMFWYRQQPGQSLTLIATANQGSEATYESGFVIDKFPISRPNLTFSTLTVSNMSPEDSSIYLCSVLEYRDRENYGYTFGSGTRLTVV.